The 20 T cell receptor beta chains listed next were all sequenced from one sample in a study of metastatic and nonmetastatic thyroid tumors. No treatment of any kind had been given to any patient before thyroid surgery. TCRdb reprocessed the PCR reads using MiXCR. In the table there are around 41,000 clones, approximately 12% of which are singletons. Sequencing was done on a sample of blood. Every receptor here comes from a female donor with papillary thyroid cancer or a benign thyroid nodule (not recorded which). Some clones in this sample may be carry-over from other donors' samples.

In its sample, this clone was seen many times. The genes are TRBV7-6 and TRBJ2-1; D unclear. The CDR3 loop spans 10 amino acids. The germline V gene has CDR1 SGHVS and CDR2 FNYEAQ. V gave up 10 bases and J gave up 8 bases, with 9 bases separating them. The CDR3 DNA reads TGTGCCAAAACGGTCTATGAGCAGTTCTTC. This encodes CAKTVYEQFF.

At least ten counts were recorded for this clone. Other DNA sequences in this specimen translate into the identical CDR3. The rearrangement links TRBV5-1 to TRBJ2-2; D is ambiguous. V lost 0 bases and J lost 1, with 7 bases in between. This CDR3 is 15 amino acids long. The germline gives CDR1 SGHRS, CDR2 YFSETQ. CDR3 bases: TGCGCCAGCAGCTTGGATGCCGGGAACACCGGGGAGCTGTTTTTT. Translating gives CASSLDAGNTGELFF.

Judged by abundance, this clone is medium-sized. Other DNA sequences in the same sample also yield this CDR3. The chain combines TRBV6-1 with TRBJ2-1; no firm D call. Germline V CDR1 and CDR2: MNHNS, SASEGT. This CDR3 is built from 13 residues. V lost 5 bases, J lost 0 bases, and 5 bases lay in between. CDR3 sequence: CASSPLSYNEQFF. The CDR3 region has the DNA TGTGCCAGCAGTCCCCTCTCCTACAATGAGCAGTTCTTC.

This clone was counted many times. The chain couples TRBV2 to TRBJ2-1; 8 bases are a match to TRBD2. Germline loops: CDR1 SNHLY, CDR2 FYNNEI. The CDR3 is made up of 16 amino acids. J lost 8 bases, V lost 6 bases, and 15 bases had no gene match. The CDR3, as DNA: TGTGCCAGCAGCCGGGGACTAGACATTAACGCGGATGAGCAGTTCTTC. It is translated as CASSRGLDINADEQFF.

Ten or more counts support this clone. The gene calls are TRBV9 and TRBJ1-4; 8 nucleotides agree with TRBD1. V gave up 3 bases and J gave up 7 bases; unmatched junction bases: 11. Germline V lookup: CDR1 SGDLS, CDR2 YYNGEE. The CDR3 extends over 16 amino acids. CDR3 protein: CASSAGGTGRLEKLFF. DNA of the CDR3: TGTGCCAGCAGCGCGGGGGGGACAGGACGTCTTGAAAAACTGTTTTTT.

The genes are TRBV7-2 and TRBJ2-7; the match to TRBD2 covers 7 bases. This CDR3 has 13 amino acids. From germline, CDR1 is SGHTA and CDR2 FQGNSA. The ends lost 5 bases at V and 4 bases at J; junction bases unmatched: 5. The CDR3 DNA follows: TGTGCCAGCAGCCCAGCGGGACCATACGAGCAGTACTTC. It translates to CASSPAGPYEQYF. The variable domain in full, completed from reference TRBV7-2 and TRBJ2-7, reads GAGVSQSPSNKVTEKGKDVELRCDPISGHTALYWYRQSLGQGLEFLIYFQGNSAPDKSGLPSDRFSAERTGGSVSTLTIQRTQQEDSAVYLCASSPAGPYEQYFGPGTRLTVT.

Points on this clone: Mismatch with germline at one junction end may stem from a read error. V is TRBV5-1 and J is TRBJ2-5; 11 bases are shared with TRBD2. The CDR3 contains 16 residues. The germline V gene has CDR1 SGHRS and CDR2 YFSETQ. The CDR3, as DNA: TGCTCCAGCGTCCTAGCGGGGGGACTCCTTGGGGAGACCCAGTACTTC. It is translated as CSSVLAGGLLGETQYF.

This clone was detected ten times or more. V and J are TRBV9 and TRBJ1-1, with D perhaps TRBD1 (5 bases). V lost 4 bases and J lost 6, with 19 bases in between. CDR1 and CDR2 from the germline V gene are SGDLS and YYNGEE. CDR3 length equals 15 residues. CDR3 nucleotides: TGTGCCAGCAGCCCTCCCGGGACTACACCCCCTGAAGCTTTCTTT. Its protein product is CASSPPGTTPPEAFF.

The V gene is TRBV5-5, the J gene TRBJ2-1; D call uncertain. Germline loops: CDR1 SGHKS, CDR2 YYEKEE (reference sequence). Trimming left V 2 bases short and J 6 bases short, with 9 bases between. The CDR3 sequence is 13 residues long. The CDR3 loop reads CASSFQILNEQFF. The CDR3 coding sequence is TGTGCCAGCAGCTTTCAGATCCTCAATGAGCAGTTCTTC.

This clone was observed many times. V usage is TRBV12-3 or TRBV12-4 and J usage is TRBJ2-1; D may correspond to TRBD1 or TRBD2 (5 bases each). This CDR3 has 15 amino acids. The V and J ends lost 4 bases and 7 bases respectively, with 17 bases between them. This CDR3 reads CASSSLGEPGNEQFF. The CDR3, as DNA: TGTGCCAGCAGTTCTCTGGGGGAGCCGGGGAATGAGCAGTTCTTC.

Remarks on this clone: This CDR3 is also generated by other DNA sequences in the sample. DNA for the CDR3: TGTGCCAGCTCACCGTTACGGGGGGACACTGAAGCTTTCTTT. Translation gives CASSPLRGDTEAFF. J is TRBJ1-1 and V is TRBV18; tentative D call: TRBD1 (5 bases). The germline gives CDR1 KGHSH, CDR2 LQKENI. The CDR3 has 14 residues. V shed 3 bases and J shed 3 bases, with 11 bases lying between them.

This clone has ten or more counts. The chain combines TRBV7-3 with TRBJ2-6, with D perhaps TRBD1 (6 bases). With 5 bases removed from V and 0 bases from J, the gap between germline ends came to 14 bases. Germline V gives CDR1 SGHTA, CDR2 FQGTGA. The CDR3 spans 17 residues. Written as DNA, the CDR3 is TGTGCCAGCAGCCCGACAGGATATTACTCTGGGGCCAACGTCCTGACTTTC. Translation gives CASSPTGYYSGANVLTF.

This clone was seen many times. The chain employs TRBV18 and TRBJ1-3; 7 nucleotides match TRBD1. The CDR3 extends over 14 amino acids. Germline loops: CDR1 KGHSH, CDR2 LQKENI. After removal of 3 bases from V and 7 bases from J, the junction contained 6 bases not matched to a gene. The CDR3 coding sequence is TGTGCCAGCTCACCCGACAGGGTGGTTAACACCATATATTTT. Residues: CASSPDRVVNTIYF.

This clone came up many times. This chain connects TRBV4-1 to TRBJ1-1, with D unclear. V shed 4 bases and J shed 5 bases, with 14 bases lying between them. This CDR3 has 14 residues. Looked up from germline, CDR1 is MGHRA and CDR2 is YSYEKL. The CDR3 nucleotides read TGCGCCAGCAGCCCCCGACCCCCCTGGACTGAAGCTTTCTTT. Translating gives CASSPRPPWTEAFF.

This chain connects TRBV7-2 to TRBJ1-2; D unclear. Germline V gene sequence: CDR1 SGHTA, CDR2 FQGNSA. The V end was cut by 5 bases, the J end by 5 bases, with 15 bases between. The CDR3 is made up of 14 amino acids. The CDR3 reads CASSRFTENYGYTF. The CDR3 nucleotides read TGTGCCAGCAGCAGATTTACAGAGAATTATGGCTACACCTTC.

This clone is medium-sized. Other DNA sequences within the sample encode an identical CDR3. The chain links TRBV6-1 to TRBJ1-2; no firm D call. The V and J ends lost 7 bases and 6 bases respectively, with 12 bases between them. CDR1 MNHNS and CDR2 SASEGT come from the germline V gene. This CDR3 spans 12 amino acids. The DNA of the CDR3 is TGTGCCAGCACCCCCATGTCAGATGGCTACACCTTC. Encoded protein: CASTPMSDGYTF.

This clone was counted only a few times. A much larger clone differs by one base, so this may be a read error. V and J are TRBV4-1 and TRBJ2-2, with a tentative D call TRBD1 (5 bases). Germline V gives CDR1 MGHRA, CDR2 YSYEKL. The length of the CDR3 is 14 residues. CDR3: CASSQARATVELFF. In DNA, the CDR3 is TGCGCCAGCAGCCAAGCCAGGGCCACCGTGGAGCTGTTTTTT.

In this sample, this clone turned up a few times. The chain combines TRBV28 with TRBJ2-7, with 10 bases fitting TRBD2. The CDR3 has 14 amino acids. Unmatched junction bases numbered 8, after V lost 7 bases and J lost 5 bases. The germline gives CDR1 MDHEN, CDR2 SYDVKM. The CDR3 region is CASITSSGSDEQYF. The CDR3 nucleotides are TGTGCCAGCATTACCTCTAGCGGGAGTGACGAGCAGTACTTC. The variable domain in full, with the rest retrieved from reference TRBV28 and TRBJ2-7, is DVKVTQSSRYLVKRTGEKVFLECVQDMDHENMFWYRQDPGLGLRLIYFSYDVKMKEKGDIPEGYSVSREKKERFSLILESASTNQTSMYLCASITSSGSDEQYFGPGTRLTVT.

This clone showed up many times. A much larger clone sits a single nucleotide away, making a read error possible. The CDR3 loop reads CASSLSPNAEAFF. For the CDR3, the DNA is TGTGCCAGCAGCCTGTCCCCAAACGCTGAAGCTTTCTTT. This sequence joins TRBV11-3 and TRBJ1-1; no firm D call. The ends were cut back, 5 bases at V and 6 bases at J, with 13 bases in the middle. Germline values: CDR1 SGHNT, CDR2 YENEEA. There are 13 residues in the CDR3.

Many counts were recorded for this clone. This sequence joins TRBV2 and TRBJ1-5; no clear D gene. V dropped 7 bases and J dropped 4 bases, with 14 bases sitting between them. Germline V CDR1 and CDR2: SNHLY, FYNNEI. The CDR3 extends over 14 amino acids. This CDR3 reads CASNSLAGNQPQHF. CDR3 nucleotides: TGTGCCAGCAACTCTTTGGCTGGTAATCAGCCCCAGCATTTT.